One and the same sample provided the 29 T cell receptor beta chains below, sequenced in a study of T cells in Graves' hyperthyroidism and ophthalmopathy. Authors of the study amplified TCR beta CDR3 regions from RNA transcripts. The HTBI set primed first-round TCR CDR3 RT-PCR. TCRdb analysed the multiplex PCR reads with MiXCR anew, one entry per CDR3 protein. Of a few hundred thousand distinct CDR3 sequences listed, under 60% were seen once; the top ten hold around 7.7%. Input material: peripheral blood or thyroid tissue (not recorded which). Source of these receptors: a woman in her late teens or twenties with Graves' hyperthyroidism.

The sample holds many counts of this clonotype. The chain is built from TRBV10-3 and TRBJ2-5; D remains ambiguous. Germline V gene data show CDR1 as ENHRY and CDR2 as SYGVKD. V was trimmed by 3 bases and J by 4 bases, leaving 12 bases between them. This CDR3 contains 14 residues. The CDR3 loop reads CAISDERVLETQYF. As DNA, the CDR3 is TGTGCCATCAGTGATGAAAGGGTGTTAGAGACCCAGTACTTC.

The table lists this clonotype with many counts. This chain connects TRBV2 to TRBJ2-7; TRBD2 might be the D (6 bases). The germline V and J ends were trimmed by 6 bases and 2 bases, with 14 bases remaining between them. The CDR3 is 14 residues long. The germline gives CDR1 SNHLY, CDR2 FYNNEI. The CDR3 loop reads CASSPGLRTYEQYF. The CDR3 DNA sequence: TGTGCCAGCAGCCCGGGACTGCGAACCTACGAGCAGTACTTC.

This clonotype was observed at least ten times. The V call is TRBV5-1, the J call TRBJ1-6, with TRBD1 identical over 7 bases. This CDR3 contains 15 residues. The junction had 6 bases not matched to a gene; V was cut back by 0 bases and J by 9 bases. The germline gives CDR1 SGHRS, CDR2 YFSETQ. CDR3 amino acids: CASSLAGQRISPLHF. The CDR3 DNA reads TGCGCCAGCAGCTTGGCGGGACAGAGAATTTCACCCCTCCACTTT.

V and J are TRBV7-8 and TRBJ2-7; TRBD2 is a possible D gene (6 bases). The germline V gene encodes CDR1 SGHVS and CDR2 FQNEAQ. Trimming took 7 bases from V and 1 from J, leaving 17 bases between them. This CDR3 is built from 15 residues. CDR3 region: CASNEMLGGSYEQYF. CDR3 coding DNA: TGTGCCAGCAATGAAATGCTAGGAGGGTCCTACGAGCAGTACTTC.

The CDR3 region is CASFRSGNHQPQHF. The CDR3 nucleotides are TGTGCCAGCTTTCGCTCAGGGAACCATCAGCCCCAGCATTTT. This chain connects TRBV28 to TRBJ1-5; possibly TRBD1 for D (5 bases). Germline V lookup: CDR1 MDHEN, CDR2 SYDVKM. CDR3 length: 14 amino acids. The V gene lost 8 bases and the J gene lost 5 bases, with 16 bases spanning the gap.

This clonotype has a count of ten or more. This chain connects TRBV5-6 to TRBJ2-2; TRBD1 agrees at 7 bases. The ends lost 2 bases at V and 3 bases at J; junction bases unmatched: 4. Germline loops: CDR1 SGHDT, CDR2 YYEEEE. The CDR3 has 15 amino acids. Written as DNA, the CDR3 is TGTGCCAGCAGCTTAGGGGGCCAGTACACCGGGGAGCTGTTTTTT. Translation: CASSLGGQYTGELFF.

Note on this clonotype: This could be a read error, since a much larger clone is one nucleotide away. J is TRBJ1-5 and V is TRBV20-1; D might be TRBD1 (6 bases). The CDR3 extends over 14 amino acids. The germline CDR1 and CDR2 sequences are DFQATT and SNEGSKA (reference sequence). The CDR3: CSTRGGPGNQPQHF. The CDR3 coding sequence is TGCAGTACTAGAGGGGGGCCCGGCAATCAGCCCCAGCATTTT.

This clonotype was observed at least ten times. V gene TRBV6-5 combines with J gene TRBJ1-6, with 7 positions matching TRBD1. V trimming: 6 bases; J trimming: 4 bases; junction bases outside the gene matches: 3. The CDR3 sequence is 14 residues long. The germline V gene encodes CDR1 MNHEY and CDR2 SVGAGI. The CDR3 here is CASRKGQYNSPLHF. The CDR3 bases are TGTGCCAGCAGGAAGGGACAGTATAATTCACCCCTCCACTTT.

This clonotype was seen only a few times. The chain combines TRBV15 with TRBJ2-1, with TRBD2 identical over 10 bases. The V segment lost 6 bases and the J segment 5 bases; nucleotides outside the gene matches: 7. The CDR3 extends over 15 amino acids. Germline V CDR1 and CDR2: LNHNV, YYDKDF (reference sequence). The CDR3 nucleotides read TGTGCCACCAGGGCGGGACTAGCGCTCAACAATGAGCAGTTCTTC. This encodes CATRAGLALNNEQFF.

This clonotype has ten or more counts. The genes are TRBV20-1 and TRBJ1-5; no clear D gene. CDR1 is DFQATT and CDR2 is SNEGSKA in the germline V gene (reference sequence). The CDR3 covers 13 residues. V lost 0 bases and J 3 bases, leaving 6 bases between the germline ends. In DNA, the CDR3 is TGCAGTGCTAGAGAACATACCAATCAGCCCCAGCATTTT. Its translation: CSAREHTNQPQHF.

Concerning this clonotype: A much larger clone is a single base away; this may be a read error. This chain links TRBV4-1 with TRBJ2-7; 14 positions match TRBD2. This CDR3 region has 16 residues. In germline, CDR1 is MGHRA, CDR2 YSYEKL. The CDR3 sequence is CPSSLQPGLAGVEQYF. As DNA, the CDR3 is TGCCCCAGCAGCCTTCAGCCGGGACTAGCGGGAGTCGAGCAGTACTTC.

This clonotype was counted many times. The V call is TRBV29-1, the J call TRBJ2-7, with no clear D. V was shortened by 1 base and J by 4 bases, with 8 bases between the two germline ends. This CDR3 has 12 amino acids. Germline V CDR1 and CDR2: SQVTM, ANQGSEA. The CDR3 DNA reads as TGCAGCGTTGAAGGCCAGAAATACGAGCAGTACTTC. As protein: CSVEGQKYEQYF.

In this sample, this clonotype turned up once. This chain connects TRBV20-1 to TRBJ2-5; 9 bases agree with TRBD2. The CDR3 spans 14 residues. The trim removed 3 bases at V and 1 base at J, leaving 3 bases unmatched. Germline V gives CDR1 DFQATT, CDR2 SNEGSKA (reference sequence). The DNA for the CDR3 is TGCAGTGCTAGGACTAGCGGCACCCAAGAGACCCAGTACTTC. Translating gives CSARTSGTQETQYF.

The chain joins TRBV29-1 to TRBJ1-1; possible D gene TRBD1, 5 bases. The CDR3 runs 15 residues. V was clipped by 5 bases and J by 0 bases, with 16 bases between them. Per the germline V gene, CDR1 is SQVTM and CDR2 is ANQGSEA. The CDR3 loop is CSVSGGGHMNTEAFF. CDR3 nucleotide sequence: TGCAGCGTTAGTGGTGGCGGACACATGAACACTGAAGCTTTCTTT.

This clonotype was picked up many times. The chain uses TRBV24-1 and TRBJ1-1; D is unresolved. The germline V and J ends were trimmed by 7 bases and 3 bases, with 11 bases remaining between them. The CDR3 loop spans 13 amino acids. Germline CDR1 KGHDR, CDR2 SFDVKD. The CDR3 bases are TGTGCCACCAGGCGTAACAGAGACACTGAAGCTTTCTTT. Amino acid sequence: CATRRNRDTEAFF.

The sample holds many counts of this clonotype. CDR3 region: CASSGKQTSGNQETQYF. The DNA for the CDR3 is TGTGCCAGCAGCGGAAAACAAACTAGCGGGAACCAAGAGACCCAGTACTTC. The chain links TRBV7-9 to TRBJ2-5, with 10 nucleotides matching TRBD2. Trimming at V came to 5 bases and at J to 0 bases, leaving 9 bases not matched to a gene. Germline CDR1 reads SEHNR; CDR2 reads FQNEAQ (reference sequence). CDR3 length: 17 residues.

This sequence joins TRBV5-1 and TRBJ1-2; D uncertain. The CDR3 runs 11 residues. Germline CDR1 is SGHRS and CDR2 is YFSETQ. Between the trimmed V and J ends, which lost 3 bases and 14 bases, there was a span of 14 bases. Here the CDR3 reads CASSSPKGETF. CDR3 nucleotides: TGCGCCAGCAGCTCCCCAAAGGGCGAAACCTTC.

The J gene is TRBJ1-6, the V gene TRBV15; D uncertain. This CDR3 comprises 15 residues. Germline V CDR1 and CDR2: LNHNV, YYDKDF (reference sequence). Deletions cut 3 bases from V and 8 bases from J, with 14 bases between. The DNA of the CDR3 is TGTGCCACCAGCAGCCTAGACAACTCAGATTCACCCCTCCACTTT. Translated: CATSSLDNSDSPLHF.

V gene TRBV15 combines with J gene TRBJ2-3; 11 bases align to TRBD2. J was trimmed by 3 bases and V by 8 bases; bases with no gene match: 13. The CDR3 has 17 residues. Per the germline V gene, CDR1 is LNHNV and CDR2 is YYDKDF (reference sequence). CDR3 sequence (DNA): TGTGCCACCCATCTAGTCGGGGGGACTAGCGGAACAGATACGCAGTATTTT. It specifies CATHLVGGTSGTDTQYF.

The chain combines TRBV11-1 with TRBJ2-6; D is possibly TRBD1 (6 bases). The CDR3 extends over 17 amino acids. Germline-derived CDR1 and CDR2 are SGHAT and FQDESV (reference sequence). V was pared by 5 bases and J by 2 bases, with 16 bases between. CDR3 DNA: TGTGCCAGCAGCCCGGGCAGGGGATACGCTGGGGCCAACGTCCTGACTTTC. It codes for CASSPGRGYAGANVLTF.

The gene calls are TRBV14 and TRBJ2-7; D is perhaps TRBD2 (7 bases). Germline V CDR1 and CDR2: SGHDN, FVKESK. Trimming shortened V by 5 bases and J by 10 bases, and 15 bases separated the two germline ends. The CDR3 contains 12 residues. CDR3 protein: CASSARGGSQYF. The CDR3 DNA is TGTGCCAGCAGCGCAAGGGGGGGGTCCCAGTACTTC.

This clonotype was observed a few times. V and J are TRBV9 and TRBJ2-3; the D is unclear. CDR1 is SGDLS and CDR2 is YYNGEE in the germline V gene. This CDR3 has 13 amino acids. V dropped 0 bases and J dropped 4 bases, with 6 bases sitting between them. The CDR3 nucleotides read TGTGCCAGCAGCGTAGTAGGCGCAGATACGCAGTATTTT. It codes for CASSVVGADTQYF.

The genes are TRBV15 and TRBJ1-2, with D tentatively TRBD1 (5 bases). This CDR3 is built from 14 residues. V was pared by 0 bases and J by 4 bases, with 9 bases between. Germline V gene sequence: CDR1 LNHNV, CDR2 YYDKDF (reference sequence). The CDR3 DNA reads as TGTGCCACCAGCAGAGATCGGGGGAGCTATGGCTACACCTTC. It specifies CATSRDRGSYGYTF.

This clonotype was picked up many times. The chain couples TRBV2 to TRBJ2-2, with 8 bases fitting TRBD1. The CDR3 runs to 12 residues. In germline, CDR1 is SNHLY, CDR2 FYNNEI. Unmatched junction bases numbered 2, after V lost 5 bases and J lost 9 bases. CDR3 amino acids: CASSRDRRELFF. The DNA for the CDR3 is TGTGCCAGCAGTAGGGACAGGCGGGAGCTGTTTTTT. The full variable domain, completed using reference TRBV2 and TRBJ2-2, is EPEVTQTPSHQVTQMGQEVILRCVPISNHLYFYWYRQILGQKVEFLVSFYNNEISEKSEIFDDQFSVERPDGSNFTLKIRSTKLEDSAMYFCASSRDRRELFFGEGSRLTVL.

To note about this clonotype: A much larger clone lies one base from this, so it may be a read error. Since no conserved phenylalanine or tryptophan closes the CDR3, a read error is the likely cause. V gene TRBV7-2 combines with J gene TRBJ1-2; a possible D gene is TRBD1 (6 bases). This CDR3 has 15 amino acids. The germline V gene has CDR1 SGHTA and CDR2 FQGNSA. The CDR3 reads CASSPGQTPSQGYTL. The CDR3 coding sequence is TGCGCCAGCAGCCCAGGACAGACCCCCTCACAAGGCTACACCCTC.

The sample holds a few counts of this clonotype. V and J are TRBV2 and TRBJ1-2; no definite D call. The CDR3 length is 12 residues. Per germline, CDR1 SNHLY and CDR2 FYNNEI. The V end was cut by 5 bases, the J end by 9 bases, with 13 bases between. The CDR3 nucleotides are TGTGCCAGCAGTTGGACTAGCGGTCGCTACACCTTC. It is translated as CASSWTSGRYTF.

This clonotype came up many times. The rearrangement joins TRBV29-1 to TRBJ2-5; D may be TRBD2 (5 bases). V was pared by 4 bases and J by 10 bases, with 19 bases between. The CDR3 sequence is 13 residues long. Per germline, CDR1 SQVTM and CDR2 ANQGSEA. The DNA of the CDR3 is TGCAGCGTTGTGCGGGTCTCCCCTCCTGGCCAGTACTTC. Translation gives CSVVRVSPPGQYF. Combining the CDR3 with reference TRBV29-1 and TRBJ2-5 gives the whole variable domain SAVISQKPSRDICQRGTSLTIQCQVDSQVTMMFWYRQQPGQSLTLIATANQGSEATYESGFVIDKFPISRPNLTFSTLTVSNMSPEDSSIYLCSVVRVSPPGQYFGPGTRLLVL.

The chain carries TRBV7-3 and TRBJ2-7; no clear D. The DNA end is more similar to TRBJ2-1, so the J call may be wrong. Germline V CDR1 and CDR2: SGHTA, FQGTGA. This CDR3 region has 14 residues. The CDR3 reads CASSLGRVHNEQFF. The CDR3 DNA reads TGTGCCAGCAGCTTAGGTCGGGTACACAATGAGCAGTTCTTC.

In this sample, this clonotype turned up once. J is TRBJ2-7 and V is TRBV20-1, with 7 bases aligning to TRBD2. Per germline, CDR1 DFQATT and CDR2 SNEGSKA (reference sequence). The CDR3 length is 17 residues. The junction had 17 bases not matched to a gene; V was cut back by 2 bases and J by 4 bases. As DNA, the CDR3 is TGCAGTGCTAGACCCTTGGTTAGCGGGCCTGAGGGGTACGAGCAGTACTTC. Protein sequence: CSARPLVSGPEGYEQYF.